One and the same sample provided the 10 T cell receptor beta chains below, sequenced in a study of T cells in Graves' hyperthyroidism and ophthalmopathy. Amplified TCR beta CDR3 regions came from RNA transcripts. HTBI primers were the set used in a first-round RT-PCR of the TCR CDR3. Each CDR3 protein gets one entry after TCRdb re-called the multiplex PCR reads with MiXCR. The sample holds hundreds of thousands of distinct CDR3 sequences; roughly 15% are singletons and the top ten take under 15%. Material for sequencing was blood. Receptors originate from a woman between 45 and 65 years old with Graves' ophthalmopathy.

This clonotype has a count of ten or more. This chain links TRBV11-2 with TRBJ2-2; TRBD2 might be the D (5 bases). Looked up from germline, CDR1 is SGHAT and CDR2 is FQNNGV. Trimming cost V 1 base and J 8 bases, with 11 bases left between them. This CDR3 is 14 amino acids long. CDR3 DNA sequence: TGTGCCAGCAGCTTAGCCGCGAGGGCTGGGGAGCTGTTTTTT. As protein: CASSLAARAGELFF.

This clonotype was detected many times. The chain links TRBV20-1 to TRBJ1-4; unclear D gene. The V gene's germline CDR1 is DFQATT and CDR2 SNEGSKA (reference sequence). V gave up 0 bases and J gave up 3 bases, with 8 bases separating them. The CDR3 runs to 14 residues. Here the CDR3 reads CSARDLLANEKLFF. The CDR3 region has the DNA TGCAGTGCTAGAGATCTCTTGGCTAATGAAAAACTGTTTTTT.

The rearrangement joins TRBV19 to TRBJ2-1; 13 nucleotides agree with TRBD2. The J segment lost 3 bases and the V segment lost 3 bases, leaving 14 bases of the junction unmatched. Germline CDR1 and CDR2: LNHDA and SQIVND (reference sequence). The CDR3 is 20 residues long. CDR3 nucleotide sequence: TGTGCCAGTAGTATGGGTACAAGGACTAGCGGGAGTGTAATCTACAATGAGCAGTTCTTC. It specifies CASSMGTRTSGSVIYNEQFF.

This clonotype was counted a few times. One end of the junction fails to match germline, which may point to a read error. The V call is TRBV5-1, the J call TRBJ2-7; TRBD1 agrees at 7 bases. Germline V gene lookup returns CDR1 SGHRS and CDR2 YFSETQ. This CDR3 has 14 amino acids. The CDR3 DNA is TGCGCCAGCAGCGACTGGGACAGCTCCTGCGAGCAGTACTTC. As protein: CASSDWDSSCEQYF.

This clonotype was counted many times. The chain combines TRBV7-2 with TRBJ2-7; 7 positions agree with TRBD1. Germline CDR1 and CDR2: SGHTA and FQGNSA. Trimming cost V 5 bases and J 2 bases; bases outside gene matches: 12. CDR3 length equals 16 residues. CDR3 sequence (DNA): TGTGCCAGCAGCCGCCAAGGGGGCGGGTTCGCCTACGAGCAGTACTTC. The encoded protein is CASSRQGGGFAYEQYF.

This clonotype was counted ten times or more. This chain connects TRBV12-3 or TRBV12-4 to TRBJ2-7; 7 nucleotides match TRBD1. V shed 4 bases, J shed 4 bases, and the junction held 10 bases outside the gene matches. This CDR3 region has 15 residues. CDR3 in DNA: TGTGCCAGCAGTTCCCCCCACGAGGGGGCGTACGAGCAGTACTTC. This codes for CASSSPHEGAYEQYF.

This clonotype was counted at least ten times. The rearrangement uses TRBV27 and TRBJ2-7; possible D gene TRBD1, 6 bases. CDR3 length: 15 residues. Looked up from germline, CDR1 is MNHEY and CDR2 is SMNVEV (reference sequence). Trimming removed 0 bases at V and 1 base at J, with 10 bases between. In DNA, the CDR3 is TGTGCCAGCAGTTTATCGGGGACACCATCCTACGAGCAGTACTTC. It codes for CASSLSGTPSYEQYF.

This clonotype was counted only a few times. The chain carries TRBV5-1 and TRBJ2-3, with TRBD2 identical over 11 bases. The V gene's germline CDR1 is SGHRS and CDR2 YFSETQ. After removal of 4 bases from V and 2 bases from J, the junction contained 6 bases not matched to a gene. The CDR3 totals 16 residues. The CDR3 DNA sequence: TGCGCCAGCAGCCCTGGGGGACTAGCGGCCACAGATACGCAGTATTTT. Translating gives CASSPGGLAATDTQYF.

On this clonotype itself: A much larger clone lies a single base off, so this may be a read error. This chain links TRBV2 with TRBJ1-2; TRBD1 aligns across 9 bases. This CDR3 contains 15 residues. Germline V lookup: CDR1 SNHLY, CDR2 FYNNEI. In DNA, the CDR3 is TGTGCCAGCAGTCAAACCGGGACAGGGAGATATGGCTGCACCTTC. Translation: CASSQTGTGRYGCTF. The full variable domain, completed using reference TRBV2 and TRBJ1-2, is EPEVTQTPSHQVTQMGQEVILRCVPISNHLYFYWYRQILGQKVEFLVSFYNNEISEKSEIFDDQFSVERPDGSNFTLKIRSTKLEDSAMYFCASSQTGTGRYGCTFGSGTRLTVV.

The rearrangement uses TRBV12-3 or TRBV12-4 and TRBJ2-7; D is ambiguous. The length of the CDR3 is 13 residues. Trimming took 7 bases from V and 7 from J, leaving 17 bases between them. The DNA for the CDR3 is TGTGCCAGCAAGAAAAGGGAACTTCGAGAGCAGTACTTC. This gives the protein CASKKRELREQYF.